The clone carrying this TCR beta chain was counted many times. Its target is not known. For the library, individual cDNA molecules each received unique molecular identifiers. TCRdb ran MiXCR on the RACE reads and lists one entry per CDR3 protein. The data show about 110,000 distinct CDR3 sequences, 9.2% seen once. The data derive from a study of human T cells and chemical hapten exposure. The overall study: Chiefly women, the patients showed alopecia areata, totalis or universalis.

The time point here: patch test 2, 6 weeks after DPC sensitization. Regarding treatment: therapeutic diphenylcyclopropenone sensitization with weekly scalp DPC. Study-wide results and limits: The formation of large CDR3 similarity clusters by expanded TCRs significantly exceeded that of controls. Donors in the study had alopecia, meaning their immune response may differ from healthy people's.

V lost 3 bases and J 4 bases, leaving 7 bases between the germline ends. The germline V gene encodes CDR1 ENHRY and CDR2 SYGVKD. This CDR3 comprises 13 residues. This sequence was found in a woman aged 35 to 49 with alopecia areata. Some clones in this sample may be carry-over from other donors' samples. This sequence joins TRBV10-3 and TRBJ2-1, with a weak D call TRBD1 (6 bases). The material was whole blood, obtained in connection with sensitization to the hapten diphenylcyclopropenone (DPC). The CDR3 DNA sequence: TGTGCCATCAGTGACAGGGGTTACAATGAGCAGTTCTTC. Translation: CAISDRGYNEQFF.